A selection of T cell receptor beta chains follows, all from one sample in a study of T cells after yellow fever vaccination. A single record per CDR3 protein comes from TCRdb applying MiXCR to the 5' RACE reads. In the table there are about 340,000 distinct CDR3 sequences, 8.5% to 9% of which are singletons. Sample: PBMCs, taken on the day of the first yellow fever vaccination. These receptors were obtained from a man in his late teens or twenties who received the YFV17D yellow fever vaccine. Both conserved end residues are part of each CDR3. The order of the fields is D gene, J gene, clone size, V gene, CDR3 protein, CDR3 DNA. A D gene is named only where the DNA matches it firmly. Clone size appears in some rows only: once, few, many, or a class for an expanded clone.

. | TRBJ1-3 | few | TRBV20-1 | CSARDRVDGTIYF | TGCAGTGCTAGAGACAGGGTGGATGGCACCATATATTTT
TRBD2 | TRBJ2-1 | . | TRBV5-1 | CASSFYRGDNEQFF | TGCGCCAGCAGCTTTTACCGGGGGGACAATGAGCAGTTCTTC
. | TRBJ1-2 | . | TRBV30 | CAWTQNYGYTF | TGTGCCTGGACCCAAAACTATGGCTACACCTTC
. | TRBJ2-5 | many | TRBV4-1 | CASSQELEKTQYF | TGCGCCAGCAGCCAAGAATTGGAAAAGACCCAGTACTTC
TRBD1 | TRBJ1-5 | . | TRBV20-1 | CSGTGGLSSQPQHF | TGCAGTGGAACAGGGGGCCTGAGCAGTCAGCCCCAGCATTTT
TRBD1 | TRBJ2-7 | . | TRBV5-1 | CASTPGDRDPYEQYF | TGCGCCAGCACCCCAGGGGACAGGGATCCCTACGAGCAGTACTTC
TRBD2 | TRBJ2-3 | few | TRBV20-1 | CSARAAGGHTDTQYF | TGCAGTGCTAGAGCGGCGGGGGGCCACACAGATACGCAGTATTTT
. | TRBJ2-3 | few | TRBV3-1 | CASSQDKLQSTDTQYF | TGTGCCAGCAGCCAAGACAAACTGCAATCCACAGATACGCAGTATTTT
. | TRBJ2-3 | . | TRBV2 | CASTGDRWADTQYF | TGTGCCAGCACGGGAGACCGGTGGGCAGATACGCAGTATTTT
. | TRBJ1-6 | few | TRBV20-1 | CSARNGNSPLHF | TGCAGTGCTAGAAACGGGAATTCACCCCTCCACTTT
TRBD2 | TRBJ2-1 | few | TRBV7-9 | CASSLGTSGLNEQFF | TGTGCCAGCAGCCTGGGGACTAGCGGCTTGAATGAGCAGTTCTTC
. | TRBJ2-1 | few | TRBV6-2/TRBV6-3 | CASIPTRGRNEQFF | TGTGCCAGCATCCCGACGCGGGGACGGAATGAGCAGTTCTTC
. | TRBJ2-7 | . | TRBV29-1 | CSVVGLRGGESYEQYF | TGCAGCGTTGTCGGTTTGAGGGGGGGGGAATCCTACGAGCAGTACTTC
. | TRBJ2-6 | . | TRBV7-3 | CASSPRGTLSGANVLTF | TGTGCCAGCAGCCCTCGGGGGACATTGTCTGGGGCCAACGTCCTGACTTTC
. | TRBJ1-5 | few | TRBV19 | CASTGARGRGNQPQHF | TGTGCCAGTACAGGGGCCAGGGGTAGGGGCAATCAGCCCCAGCATTTT
TRBD2 | TRBJ2-1 | . | TRBV6-2/TRBV6-3 | CASSYSNPGLAVNEQFF | TGTGCCAGCAGTTACTCGAACCCGGGACTAGCTGTAAATGAGCAGTTCTTC
. | TRBJ2-1 | . | TRBV5-6 | CASSWGTPSSYNEQFF | TGTGCCAGCAGCTGGGGGACTCCAAGCTCCTACAATGAGCAGTTCTTC
. | TRBJ2-5 | . | TRBV9 | CASSEGYSRAETQYF | TGTGCCAGCAGTGAGGGGTACTCGCGGGCAGAGACCCAGTACTTC
TRBD2 | TRBJ2-3 | few | TRBV3-1 | CASSQDIAGGLAGGTDTQYF | TGTGCCAGCAGCCAAGATATCGCGGGTGGACTAGCGGGGGGCACAGATACGCAGTATTTT
TRBD2 | TRBJ2-5 | many | TRBV20-1 | CSARDTSGGAAETQYF | TGCAGTGCTAGAGATACTAGCGGGGGGGCCGCAGAGACCCAGTACTTC
TRBD1 | TRBJ1-6 | many | TRBV5-1 | CASSLTGDSPLHF | TGCGCCAGCAGTTTGACAGGGGATTCACCCCTCCACTTT
TRBD1 | TRBJ1-5 | many | TRBV5-6 | CASSWGTGNQPQHF | TGTGCCAGCAGCTGGGGGACAGGGAATCAGCCCCAGCATTTT
. | TRBJ2-5 | . | TRBV5-1 | CASSLFFSQTQYF | TGCGCCAGCAGCTTGTTTTTCTCCCAGACCCAGTACTTC
TRBD1 | TRBJ1-2 | . | TRBV5-4 | CASSWTGADYGYTF | TGTGCCAGCAGCTGGACAGGGGCCGACTATGGCTACACCTTC
. | TRBJ2-1 | few | TRBV5-1 | CASSYPREGGSPYNEQFF | TGCGCCAGCAGCTACCCGCGAGAGGGGGGGAGCCCCTACAATGAGCAGTTCTTC
. | TRBJ1-2 | . | TRBV27 | CASRRLDRTTNYGYTF | TGTGCCAGCAGACGTCTCGACAGGACCACTAACTATGGCTACACCTTC
. | TRBJ2-7 | few | TRBV21-1 | CASSKGAGSYEQYF | TGTGCCAGCAGCAAGGGGGCGGGCTCCTACGAGCAGTACTTC
TRBD2 | TRBJ2-1 | . | TRBV7-2 | CASSFSALAILNEQFF | TGTGCCAGCAGCTTTTCGGCACTAGCGATTTTGAATGAGCAGTTCTTC
. | TRBJ1-1 | few | TRBV5-1 | CASSLDTNTEAFF | TGCGCCAGCAGCTTGGACACGAACACTGAAGCTTTCTTT
TRBD1 | TRBJ2-7 | few | TRBV10-1 | CASSGDRYEQYF | TGCGCCAGCAGTGGGGACAGGTACGAGCAGTACTTC
. | TRBJ2-5 | few | TRBV21-1 | CASSNGPQETQYF | TGTGCCAGCAGCAATGGACCCCAAGAGACCCAGTACTTC
. | TRBJ2-7 | . | TRBV7-8 | CASSLGAWDYEQYF | TGTGCCAGCAGCTTAGGGGCCTGGGACTACGAGCAGTACTTC
. | TRBJ1-3 | . | TRBV6-1 | CASSGTVASSGNTIYF | TGTGCCAGCAGTGGGACAGTGGCGAGCTCTGGAAACACCATATATTTT
. | TRBJ2-3 | . | TRBV4-3 | CASSALFPSTDTQYF | TGCGCCAGCAGCGCGCTTTTCCCTAGCACAGATACGCAGTATTTT
TRBD1 | TRBJ1-4 | few | TRBV14 | CASIAKGAPTTTNEKLFF | TGTGCCAGCATCGCTAAGGGGGCTCCTACCACAACTAATGAAAAACTGTTTTTT
TRBD1 | TRBJ2-7 | once | TRBV27 | CASSMDRGSYEQYF | TGTGCCAGCAGTATGGACAGGGGGAGCTACGAGCAGTACTTC
TRBD1 | TRBJ1-2 | . | TRBV7-9 | CASTIQGAPTYGYTF | TGTGCCAGCACCATACAGGGGGCTCCCACCTATGGCTACACCTTC
TRBD1 | TRBJ2-3 | . | TRBV6-5 | CASSYGQGGTDTQYF | TGTGCCAGCAGTTACGGACAGGGGGGCACGGATACGCAGTATTTT
. | TRBJ1-1 | many | TRBV5-1 | CASSLASEGEAFF | TGCGCCAGCAGCTTGGCTTCGGAGGGTGAAGCTTTCTTT
TRBD1 | TRBJ1-2 | . | TRBV20-1 | CSGTGLSRSGYTF | TGCAGTGGGACAGGGCTTTCCCGTAGTGGCTACACCTTC
TRBD1 | TRBJ2-1 | once | TRBV6-1 | CASSTGQGASNEQFF | TGTGCCAGCAGTACCGGACAGGGGGCTTCGAATGAGCAGTTCTTC
. | TRBJ2-3 | once | TRBV1 | CTSSHDPAADTQYF | TGCACCAGCAGCCATGATCCCGCGGCAGATACGCAGTATTTT
TRBD1 | TRBJ2-3 | few | TRBV3-1 | CATSSKGQTSRPDTQYF | TGTGCCACCAGCTCTAAGGGACAGACCAGCCGACCAGATACGCAGTATTTT
. | TRBJ2-1 | . | TRBV4-2 | CASSQETGSSYNEQFF | TGTGCCAGCAGCCAGGAAACTGGGAGCTCCTACAATGAGCAGTTCTTC
. | TRBJ1-3 | many | TRBV28 | CASSLQDTGNTIYF | TGTGCCAGCAGTTTACAGGACACCGGAAACACCATATATTTT
. | TRBJ2-5 | . | TRBV15 | CATTGGGALWTQYF | TGTGCCACCACCGGCGGCGGGGCCCTCTGGACCCAGTACTTC
TRBD2 | TRBJ2-3 | few | TRBV7-2 | CASSLDRRGVKDTQYF | TGTGCCAGCAGCTTAGATCGGCGGGGGGTCAAAGATACGCAGTATTTT
. | TRBJ1-1 | few | TRBV27 | CASSLEDGGEAFF | TGTGCCAGCAGTTTAGAGGATGGGGGGGAGGCTTTCTTT
TRBD2 | TRBJ2-1 | . | TRBV20-1 | CSASRLAGANEQFF | TGCAGTGCTAGTCGGCTAGCGGGTGCCAATGAGCAGTTCTTC